The sequence of this TCR beta chain was determined in a study of cytomegalovirus exposure and HLA in healthy donors. Findings and caveats of the study: Specificity of a few CMV-associated chains for CMV antigens was verified in vitro.

Separate from the approximately 730-subject first cohort, the approximately 130-subject validation cohort was the one that the donors belonged to. Comments on this clone: Its antigen is still unknown.

Some clones are missing from TCRdb's copy, which holds only in-frame ones; the method was immunoSEQ multiplex PCR. The sample records tens of thousands of clones, over 85% being singletons. The sequencing sample was made of PBMCs. This receptor was taken from a woman in her late teens or twenties in good health and CMV-seronegative.

CDR3 region: CASSPWDYSTDTQYF. Here the CDR3 DNA reads TGTGCCAGCAGCCCCTGGGACTACAGCACAGATACGCAGTATTTT. The chain couples TRBV9 to TRBJ2-3; 7 nucleotides line up with TRBD2. J gave up 0 bases and V 4 bases, and 5 bases lay outside the gene matches. Germline CDR1 SGDLS, CDR2 YYNGEE. CDR3 length: 15 amino acids.